The clone carrying this T cell receptor beta chain showed up many times. A read error may produce the germline difference seen at one junction end. RNA transcripts were the template, and TCR beta CDR3 regions were amplified from them. HTBI-primed RT-PCR formed the first round, and a multiplex PCR formed the second. TCRdb called the multiplex PCR reads again in MiXCR, with one record for every CDR3 protein. The table lists a few hundred thousand distinct CDR3 sequences, roughly a sixth of them singletons, with 2.4% in the top ten. The CDR3 extends over 13 amino acids. Per the germline V gene, CDR1 is MNHEY and CDR2 is SVGEGT. These data come from a study of Graves' ophthalmopathy and Graves' hyperthyroidism.

Sequencing was carried out using peripheral blood. The chain has TRBV6-2 or TRBV6-3 and TRBJ2-2; weak D call: TRBD1 (6 bases). This TCR came from an adult woman with stable Graves' hyperthyroidism. The CDR3 DNA sequence: TGCGCCAGCAGCCGACAGGACACCGGGGAGCTGTTTTTT. Translated: CASSRQDTGELFF.